This T cell receptor (beta chain) was identified during a study of cytomegalovirus exposure and HLA in healthy donors (dated by TCRdb to the late 2010s). About the study as a whole: According to an earlier analysis of a few hundred of the donors, roughly 180 million T cells yielded roughly 100 million unique TCR beta sequences and approximately 300 Gb of sequence data. To study patterns of TCR occurrence, a later analysis re-analyzed previously published TCR beta repertoires from just over 650 donors and added high-resolution HLA genotyping. Alongside the repertoire data, information on donor age, sex, ethnicity and CMV serostatus was compiled. In the later analysis, no new phenotypic data were used to find candidate immune exposures; instead, reliance was placed on TCR beta sequences and their occurrence across donors. Typing coverage varied by locus: roughly 620-640 donors for A, B, C, DRB1 and DQB1; roughly 520 for DQA1; over 600 for DPA1; approximately 470 for DPB1. Using immunosequencing, the study profiled T cell repertoires from 550 to 750 subjects and related those repertoires to cytomegalovirus serostatus. To predict cytomegalovirus infection status, the study brought together high-throughput TCR immunosequencing, statistical association of individual TCRs with disease status, and machine learning. A later genetic analysis took genome-wide SNP genotypes for about three fifths of the 666 donors and used that subset as a discovery cohort. An early release covering roughly 580 HLA-typed donors comprised 250 to 350 gigabases of sequencing data and tens of millions of unique TCR sequences. An earlier analysis of about 600 of the donors used high-throughput TCR beta sequencing to judge whether each TCR beta V gene segment behaved as functional or pseudogenic. Of the 300 to 400 genotyped donors, 81% fell in the genetic ancestry cluster associated with self-reported Caucasian donors. Four to six DR-DQ haplotypes were handled as single units for association and clustering because linkage in the cohort was strong. Besides the first cohort of 666 subjects, a separate validation cohort made up of over 100 different subjects was used. Among 398 genotyped donors of the cohort, an average of roughly 230,000 unique TCR beta nucleotide sequences was sequenced per donor, of which approximately 18% were non-productive. Both class I and class II loci were covered by HLA typing, at four-digit resolution. All discovery cohort repertoires had been generated on a single sequencing platform. The study aimed to test whether signatures of past pathogen exposure could be identified by cataloging public T cell receptors.

The library relied on the immunoSEQ multiplex PCR assay. A mixture of 60 forward primers for TCR Vbeta segments and 13 reverse primers for TCR Jbeta segments was used in the multiplex PCR. The CDR3 region of rearranged TCR beta genes was amplified from genomic DNA with a multiplex PCR assay. On the Illumina HiSeq System, the amplified TCR beta libraries were sequenced as 87-base-pair reads. In the original analysis: Across the 700 or so repertoires, a later analysis counted 75 million to 90 million unique TCR beta chains, around 10 million of which were shared by at least two donors. Raw reads were error-corrected and collapsed into unique sequences with a nearest-neighbor algorithm that merged closely related sequences to remove PCR and sequencing errors. To assign V, D and J gene segments, CDR3 sequences were aligned to IMGT reference sequences. For a sequence to be retained, a match of at least six nucleotides to both a V gene segment and a J gene segment was required. Rearrangements were called productive when the CDR3 lacked stop codons and stayed in frame with V and J; all others were non-productive. CDR3 was defined according to IMGT convention as the region running from the second conserved V-encoded cysteine to the conserved J-encoded phenylalanine. In an earlier analysis of more than 550 of the donors, sequences lacking an unambiguous match to a single V gene segment were excluded. An earlier analysis of 587 of the donors classified V segments as functional when productive rearrangements were above 56.7% and as segregating when the standard deviation between donors was above 5%. To diagnose cytomegalovirus status from the catalog of TCR beta chain sequences, a statistical classification framework was built. In a later analysis, TCR nucleotide sequences were compared against IMGT/GENE-DB human TR gene sequences so that V and J genes could be assigned. The TCRdist pipeline was used in a later analysis to assign CDR3 sequences and most-parsimonious VDJ recombination scenarios. In a later analysis, each TCR beta chain was defined by its CDR3 amino acid sequence together with its V-gene family, and reads without a unique V-gene family were excluded. To address suspected cross-contamination and a sequencing artifact, a later analysis removed 450 to 700 highly shared, low-generation-probability nucleotide sequences. In a later analysis, a clonal expansion index for each public chain was calculated from normalized within-repertoire ranks of inferred template counts. A later analysis computed generation probabilities with a VDJ recombination model fitted to out-of-frame rearrangements, and checked the results against IGoR. Hypergeometric tests were used in a later analysis to score TCR-TCR, TCR-HLA and TCR-CMV co-occurrence, with a repertoire-size bias correction applied to the TCR pairs. In a later analysis, false discovery rates were estimated by permuting HLA or CMV assignments 20 times. In a later analysis, co-occurring TCRs were grouped using DBSCAN, with TCRdist sequence similarity added in when clustering inside HLA-allele-positive subsets. Repertoires with fewer than 30,000 or more than 120,000 public chains, plus five repertoires with anomalous nucleotide sharing, were excluded from co-occurrence clustering. What TCRdb holds here is the immuneACCESS table cut down to in-frame rearrangements. Part of the clones is not present; checked against another copy, under half of the missing clones reflect an unresolved V gene, and the others are unexplained. V and J calls and clone size are given by that table; D and trimming were obtained from the DNA. The sample table contains 200,000 to 250,000 clones; only one count was recorded for about 80% of them. The leading ten clones occupy roughly 2.5% of the sample.

A remark on this clone: It has no known antigen specificity. Base qualities are not at hand, and no much larger clone is one base apart.

What the authors observed across the whole study: A total of some 180 TCR beta chains were listed by the study as associated with cytomegalovirus. A further reported finding was that TCR beta sequences accurately predicted the HLA-A and HLA-B alleles for most subjects in the first cohort. The presence/absence analyses assumed that sequencing depth was roughly uniform across donors, and that assumption may not be true. In a later analysis, 15,000 to 20,000 TCR beta sequences were associated with specific HLA alleles at a false discovery rate of 0.05. When HLA alleles, especially DR and DQ, strongly co-occurred, attributing TCR associations to individual alleles was difficult. Compared with equally common non-associated chains, HLA-associated TCR beta chains in a later analysis were more clonally expanded and had lower generation probabilities. HLA typing was unavailable for some donors at each locus, so association tests used only the typed subset. According to a later analysis, TCR association rates differed among HLA loci, with DRB1 alleles showing the most associated TCRs and HLA-C alleles showing the fewest. Because counts were too low, 15 to 20 rarely observed V segments, including chromosome 9 orphons, were excluded from the earlier analysis of roughly 580 of the donors. Linkage disequilibrium might explain the correlated functional status among segregating V segments, but an unknown experimental factor could not be excluded. Several of the top co-occurrence clusters appeared to be linked to parvovirus B19, influenza, CMV and Epstein-Barr virus, according to a later analysis. The sequencing pipeline was judged likely to have produced a cluster of highly shared sequence variants as a technical artifact. The cohort was sequenced for TCR beta chains only, and without alpha or paired-chain data the features that could be detected were limited. A few of the identified cytomegalovirus-associated TCR beta chains were confirmed in vitro to be specific for cytomegalovirus antigens. In both the original and validation cohorts, the classifier was reported to diagnose cytomegalovirus status with high specificity and sensitivity. It was suggested by the authors that the approach could potentially be generalized to other disease states and immunological phenotypes. In a later genetic analysis, fewer N-insertions in productive TCRs were reported among donors in an Asian-associated ancestry cluster than the 666-donor mean. An earlier analysis of around 600 of the donors showed that most TCR beta V segments appeared in productive rearrangements either about 87% or about 30% of the time, which broadly matched IMGT annotations. Across donors, most TCR sequences were observed very rarely, whereas some public TCRs were present in many individuals. In a later analysis, most CMV-associated TCR beta chains were found to appear HLA-restricted, with HLA associations seemingly driven largely by CMV exposure. V-gene and J-gene trimming of TCR beta chains was associated with a missense DCLRE1C variant in a later genetic analysis, and the association was replicated in an independent cohort. The only immune exposure information available for the cohort was CMV serostatus.

The cohort consisted of some 730 healthy bone marrow donors. All cohort members were sampled while nominally healthy, although unrecorded immune exposures were likely present. The donor tested CMV seropositive and was one of the 289 seropositive cohort members. Each donor provided a peripheral blood sample, and peripheral blood mononuclear cells were used for TCR beta sequencing. The Qiagen DNeasy Blood Extraction Kit was used to extract genomic DNA from the blood cell samples. Sequenced: PBMCs. The origin of this receptor is a woman aged 55-70 years in good health and CMV-seropositive.

The DNA sequence reads TGCGCCAGCAGCTTCGGAGCGGGGAGACACAATGAGCAGTTCTTC. Its protein product is CASSFGAGRHNEQFF. Rearrangement joined TRBV5-1 to TRBJ2-1; the junction holds 7 bases that match TRBD2. Ends trimmed: V by 2 bases, J by 5 bases; bases unmatched to a gene: 7. CDR1 and CDR2 (SGHRS, YFSETQ) derive from the germline V gene. From its cysteine to its phenylalanine, the CDR3 spans 15 amino acids. The DNA shown is the 45-base CDR3, in frame from base 1.